This paragraph covers one T cell receptor beta chain sequence. The antigen is undetermined. Distinct nucleotide sequences in the sample also encode this CDR3. This entry is derived from a study of lymphopenia after photon versus proton radiotherapy. The V gene's germline CDR1 is MNHNS and CDR2 SASEGT. Between the trimmed V and J ends, which lost 3 bases and 3 bases, there was a span of 6 bases. The CDR3 totals 12 residues. Sequenced by immunoSEQ multiplex PCR; TCRdb stores in-frame clones only, minus some. The table lists approximately 23,000 clones, around 89% of them singletons. Findings and limits, study-wide: Survival link was tested only in deceased patients; proton benefit remains a possibility. After lymphocyte nadir, photon-treated repertoires showed oligoclonal expansion, especially CD8+ Temra. Proton therapy kept repertoires fairly stable, unlike photons, which gained effector/memory cells.

This sequence was found in a man aged 80 or over with esophageal cancer. Sequenced material: peripheral blood, taken from a patient treated with proton-based radiotherapy. The rearrangement uses TRBV6-1 and TRBJ2-7; no definite D call. Here the CDR3 reads CASSDGRYEQYF. DNA of the CDR3: TGTGCCAGCAGTGACGGTCGCTACGAGCAGTACTTC.